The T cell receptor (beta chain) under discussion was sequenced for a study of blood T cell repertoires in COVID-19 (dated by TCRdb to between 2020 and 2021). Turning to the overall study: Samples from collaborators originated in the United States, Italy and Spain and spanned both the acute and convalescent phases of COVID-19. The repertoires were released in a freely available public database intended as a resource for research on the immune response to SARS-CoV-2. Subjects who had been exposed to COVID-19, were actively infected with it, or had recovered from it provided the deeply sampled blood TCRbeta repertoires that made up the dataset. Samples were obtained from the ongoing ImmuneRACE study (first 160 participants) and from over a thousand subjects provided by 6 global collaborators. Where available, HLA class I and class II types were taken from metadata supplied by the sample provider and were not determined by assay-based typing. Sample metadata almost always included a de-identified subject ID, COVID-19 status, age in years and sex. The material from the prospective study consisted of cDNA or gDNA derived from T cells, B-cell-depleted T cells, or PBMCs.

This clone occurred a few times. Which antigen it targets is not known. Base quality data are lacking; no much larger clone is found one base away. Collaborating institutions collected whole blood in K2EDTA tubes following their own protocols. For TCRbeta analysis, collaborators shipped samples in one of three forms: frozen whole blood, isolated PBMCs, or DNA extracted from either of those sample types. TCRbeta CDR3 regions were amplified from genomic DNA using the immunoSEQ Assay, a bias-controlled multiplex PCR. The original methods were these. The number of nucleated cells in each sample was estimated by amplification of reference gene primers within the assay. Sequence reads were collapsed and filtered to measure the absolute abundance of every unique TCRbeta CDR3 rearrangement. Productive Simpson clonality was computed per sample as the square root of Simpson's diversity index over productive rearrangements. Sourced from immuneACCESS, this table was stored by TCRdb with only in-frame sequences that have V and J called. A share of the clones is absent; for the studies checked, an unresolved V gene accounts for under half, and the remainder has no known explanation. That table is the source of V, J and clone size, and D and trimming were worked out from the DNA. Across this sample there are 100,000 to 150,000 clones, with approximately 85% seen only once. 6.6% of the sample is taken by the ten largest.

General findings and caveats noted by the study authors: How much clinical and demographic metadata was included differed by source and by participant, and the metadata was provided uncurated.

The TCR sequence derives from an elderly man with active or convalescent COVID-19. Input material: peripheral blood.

The nucleotide sequence is TGTGCCAGCAGCCCGGGGGGGAGGTATGGCTACACCTTC. It codes for CASSPGGRYGYTF. The chain couples TRBV6-5 to TRBJ1-2, with a tentative D gene TRBD1 over 5 matching bases. The V end loses 6 bases and the J end loses 5 bases, and a stretch of 13 bases separates them. The CDR3 contains 13 residues, cysteine and phenylalanine counted. Here the CDR3 DNA is all that survives: 39 bases in frame from base 1. According to the germline V gene, CDR1 reads MNHEY and CDR2 reads SVGAGI.